This T cell receptor beta chain was sequenced during a study of shared clonotypes between healthy human individuals. Assay used: immunoSEQ multiplex PCR; TCRdb lists only in-frame clones, some missing. The sample has roughly 2.6 million clones; more than 90% are singletons. What was sequenced was naive CD4+ T cells sorted from blood. Subset specified: CD45RA+ positively selected. The sequence was collected from a man aged 18 to 30 in good health.

The chain's CDR3 is CASSLPGTSGYPRAKNIQYF. The CDR3 DNA is TGCGCCAGCAGCTTGCCCGGGACTAGCGGGTATCCTCGAGCCAAAAACATTCAGTACTTC. The rearrangement uses TRBV5-1 and TRBJ2-4, with 12 nucleotides matching TRBD2. Germline CDR1 is SGHRS and CDR2 is YFSETQ. This CDR3 region has 20 residues. V gave up 1 base and J gave up 0 bases; unmatched junction bases: 11.